Listed here is a single T cell receptor beta chain. Assay used: immunoSEQ multiplex PCR; TCRdb lists only in-frame clones, some missing. The table includes 200,000 to 250,000 clones, around 94% detected once. CDR1 and CDR2 from the germline V gene are MNHNS and SASEGT. V was trimmed by 4 bases and J by 0 bases, leaving 12 bases between them. This CDR3 contains 16 residues. These data are taken from a study of T cell responses to AZD1222 COVID-19 vaccine. The sample in question was peripheral blood, obtained 28 days after the second dose of the MenACWY control vaccine. The V gene is TRBV6-1, the J gene TRBJ2-2; possibly TRBD1 or TRBD2 for D (6 bases each). The origin of this receptor is an adult who received the MenACWY meningococcal vaccine as a control. In DNA, the CDR3 is TGTGCCAGCAGTGTTGAGGGGGGTACGAACACCGGGGAGCTGTTTTTT. This gives the protein CASSVEGGTNTGELFF.